What follows is one T cell receptor (beta chain) and its context. The antigen is not known. Only in-frame clones appear in the TCRdb table, and some are missing; sequencing was by immunoSEQ multiplex PCR. The data hold 400,000 to 500,000 clones, with around 89% observed a single time. CDR3 length equals 12 residues. From germline, CDR1 is SGHDT and CDR2 YYEEEE. The germline V and J ends were trimmed by 1 base and 1 base, with 0 bases remaining between them. Documented treatment: some 19 received Ad26.COV2.S at low or high dose, single or two shots; about 5 received placebo; per-sample allocation not given. On day 63 after the first injection, vaccine and placebo recipients gave samples. This record comes from a study of Ad26.COV2.S vaccination and SARS-CoV-2 variants. Overall study results and limits: Placebo recipients showed lower spike-specific TCR breadth than vaccinees. The authors reported substantial breadth in spike-specific CD8+ and CD4+ T cell responses after vaccination.

Sample: peripheral blood, taken in a trial of Ad26.COV2.S vaccine versus placebo. The rearrangement links TRBV5-6 to TRBJ1-5; no firm D call. This sequence was found in a person between 18 and 59 years old who received the Ad26.COV2.S COVID-19 vaccine or a placebo. The CDR3 here is CASSLSNQPQHF. The CDR3 nucleotides read TGTGCCAGCAGCTTGAGCAATCAGCCCCAGCATTTT.